A selection of T cell receptor beta chains follows, all from one sample in a study of T cell responses to AZD1222 COVID-19 vaccine. TCRdb's copy holds only in-frame clones and misses some; the assay was immunoSEQ multiplex PCR. Of tens of thousands of clones listed, roughly 82% were seen once; the top ten hold around 5%. The specimen was peripheral blood, collected on day 0 of AZD1222 vaccination. The receptor set was obtained from an adult in good health. Both conserved end residues are part of each CDR3. A D gene is named only where the DNA matches it firmly. Only part of the rows carry a size: once, few, many, or a class if the clone is expanded.

CDR3nt: TGTGCCAGCAGCTTGGAAGGGGGGGGCAGCACAGATACGCAGTATTTT
CDR3aa: CASSLEGGGSTDTQYF
j_gene: TRBJ2-3
d_gene: NA
v_gene: TRBV5-4
abundance: NA

CDR3nt: TGCGCCAGCAGCCAAGATGGATCCGGCCGGGGGGGCTTAGATACGCAGTATTTT
CDR3aa: CASSQDGSGRGGLDTQYF
j_gene: TRBJ2-3
d_gene: TRBD2
v_gene: TRBV4-3
abundance: NA

CDR3nt: TGTGCCAGCAGTGTGACAGGCGTGTCTGGAAACACCATATATTTT
CDR3aa: CASSVTGVSGNTIYF
j_gene: TRBJ1-3
d_gene: NA
v_gene: TRBV25-1
abundance: once

CDR3nt: TGTGCCAGCAGCCAAGATTCTGGCATGAACAGGGAGATGTACGAGCAGTACTTC
CDR3aa: CASSQDSGMNREMYEQYF
j_gene: TRBJ2-7
d_gene: NA
v_gene: TRBV4-2
abundance: once

CDR3nt: TGTGCCAGCAGCCGATCTAGCGGCTCCTACAATGAGCAGTTCTTC
CDR3aa: CASSRSSGSYNEQFF
j_gene: TRBJ2-1
d_gene: TRBD2
v_gene: TRBV7-9
abundance: NA

CDR3nt: TGTGCCAGTAGTGAGAGACAGGGGGCCCAGCCCCAGCATTTT
CDR3aa: CASSERQGAQPQHF
j_gene: TRBJ1-5
d_gene: TRBD1
v_gene: TRBV19
abundance: once

CDR3nt: TGTGCCAGCAGACAGGGGGGTGGAAACACCATATATTTT
CDR3aa: CASRQGGGNTIYF
j_gene: TRBJ1-3
d_gene: TRBD1
v_gene: TRBV27
abundance: NA

CDR3nt: TGTGCCAGCAGCTCCCGGGACAGGGAATCAGCTTTCTTT
CDR3aa: CASSSRDRESAFF
j_gene: TRBJ1-1
d_gene: TRBD1
v_gene: TRBV7-8
abundance: NA

CDR3nt: TGTGCCAGCAGTCAAGGATGGAACACTGAAGCTTTCTTT
CDR3aa: CASSQGWNTEAFF
j_gene: TRBJ1-1
d_gene: NA
v_gene: TRBV5-6
abundance: once

CDR3nt: TGCGCCAGCAGTGGGGTTCAGGGGCTGACCTGTGAAGCTTTCTTT
CDR3aa: CASSGVQGLTCEAFF
j_gene: TRBJ1-1
d_gene: NA
v_gene: TRBV23-1
abundance: NA

CDR3nt: TGTGCCAGCAGCCCAGGAGGCGGAACCATCTATGGCTACACCTTC
CDR3aa: CASSPGGGTIYGYTF
j_gene: TRBJ1-2
d_gene: NA
v_gene: TRBV3-1/TRBV3-2
abundance: NA

CDR3nt: TGTGCCAGCAGCTTAGGGAGAGTCTCCCACGAGCAGTACTTC
CDR3aa: CASSLGRVSHEQYF
j_gene: TRBJ2-7
d_gene: NA
v_gene: TRBV11-2
abundance: NA

CDR3nt: TGTGCCACCAGTGATTTGTCGCATCCGAGCACAGATACGCAGTATTTT
CDR3aa: CATSDLSHPSTDTQYF
j_gene: TRBJ2-3
d_gene: NA
v_gene: TRBV24-1
abundance: NA

CDR3nt: TGTGCCAGCAGCCCGTTAGCGGGGTCGTACGAGCAGTACTTC
CDR3aa: CASSPLAGSYEQYF
j_gene: TRBJ2-7
d_gene: TRBD2
v_gene: TRBV27
abundance: few

CDR3nt: TGTGCCAGCAGCCGAAGCGGGGGGCCGCAAGAGCAGTACTTC
CDR3aa: CASSRSGGPQEQYF
j_gene: TRBJ2-7
d_gene: TRBD2
v_gene: TRBV3-1/TRBV3-2
abundance: NA

CDR3nt: TGTGCCAGTAGTACCAACAGAGACTCTGGAAACACCATATATTTT
CDR3aa: CASSTNRDSGNTIYF
j_gene: TRBJ1-3
d_gene: NA
v_gene: TRBV19
abundance: once

CDR3nt: TGTGCCAGCCGCTTGACAGGGAAAGCAGATACGCAGTATTTT
CDR3aa: CASRLTGKADTQYF
j_gene: TRBJ2-3
d_gene: TRBD1
v_gene: TRBV6-5
abundance: NA

CDR3nt: TGTGCCAGCACAGAAAGTTCCTACGAGCAGTACTTC
CDR3aa: CASTESSYEQYF
j_gene: TRBJ2-7
d_gene: NA
v_gene: TRBV2
abundance: NA

CDR3nt: TGTGCCAGCAGCCCACGGGGACAGGGGTTCACTGAAGCTTTCTTT
CDR3aa: CASSPRGQGFTEAFF
j_gene: TRBJ1-1
d_gene: TRBD1
v_gene: TRBV4-2
abundance: NA

CDR3nt: TGTGCCAGCTCACTCCAAGGAATGAGCTCTGGAAACACCATATATTTT
CDR3aa: CASSLQGMSSGNTIYF
j_gene: TRBJ1-3
d_gene: NA
v_gene: TRBV18
abundance: NA